Below, 5 T cell receptor beta chains from the same sample are listed, as sequenced in a study of cytomegalovirus exposure and HLA in healthy donors. Some clones are missing from TCRdb's copy, which holds only in-frame ones; the method was immunoSEQ multiplex PCR. The sample lists 100,000 to 150,000 clones, 70% to 90% occurring once. Sequences were obtained from PBMCs. The origin of the receptors is a man between 18 and 35 years old in good health and CMV-seropositive.

V usage is TRBV4-2 and J usage is TRBJ2-5; TRBD2 might be the D (5 bases). CDR3 size: 16 residues. CDR1 LGHNA and CDR2 YNFKEQ come from the germline V gene. Trimming pared 1 base from V and 2 bases from J, leaving 14 bases between. This CDR3 reads CASSQVGIGLQETQYF. The CDR3 DNA is TGTGCCAGCAGCCAAGTAGGGATCGGACTGCAAGAGACCCAGTACTTC.

The rearrangement uses TRBV9 and TRBJ2-3, with D maybe TRBD2 (5 bases). This CDR3 is 15 amino acids long. Germline CDR1 reads SGDLS; CDR2 reads YYNGEE. V lost 1 base and J lost 0, with 9 bases in between. The CDR3 spells CASSVSGASTDTQYF. In DNA form, the CDR3 reads TGTGCCAGCAGCGTAAGCGGTGCTAGCACAGATACGCAGTATTTT.

Note on this clone: A read error may produce the germline difference seen at one junction end. V gene TRBV7-7 combines with J gene TRBJ1-1; D is unclear. CDR3 size: 14 residues. Germline CDR1 SSHAT, CDR2 FNYEAQ (reference sequence). CDR3 in amino acids: CASSPFAGNTEAFF. CDR3 in DNA: TGTGCTAGCAGCCCTTTTGCGGGGAACACTGAAGCTTTCTTT.

The J gene is TRBJ2-1, the V gene TRBV2; the match to TRBD1 covers 8 bases. CDR1 SNHLY and CDR2 FYNNEI come from the germline V gene. The CDR3 is made up of 14 amino acids. J gave up 7 bases and V 6 bases, and 8 bases lay outside the gene matches. CDR3 amino acids: CASRRQGAGNEQFF. The CDR3 coding sequence is TGTGCCAGCAGGCGGCAGGGGGCCGGGAATGAGCAGTTCTTC.

The gene calls are TRBV27 and TRBJ1-1; weak D call: TRBD1 (5 bases). The V end was cut by 5 bases, the J end by 7 bases, with 8 bases between. The germline V gene encodes CDR1 MNHEY and CDR2 SMNVEV (reference sequence). This CDR3 contains 11 residues. CDR3 nucleotides: TGTGCCAGCAGTAACCAGGGTGAAGCTTTCTTT. The encoded protein is CASSNQGEAFF.